Presented here are 29 T cell receptor beta chains from one specimen sequenced in a study of T cells in Graves' hyperthyroidism and ophthalmopathy. TCR beta CDR3 sequences were amplified from RNA transcripts. Primed by the HTBI set, a first-round RT-PCR was run on the TCR CDR3. MiXCR, run by TCRdb on the multiplex PCR reads, gives a single entry per CDR3 protein. The data show under 350,000 distinct CDR3 sequences, around 25% seen once. The specimen sequenced was blood. The receptors here all came from a man aged 40-50 years with Graves' hyperthyroidism that later progressed to Graves' ophthalmopathy.

In its sample, this clonotype was seen many times. The chain joins TRBV12-3 or TRBV12-4 to TRBJ2-7; TRBD1 matches at 7 bases. CDR3 length: 15 amino acids. The junction had 5 bases not matched to a gene; V was cut back by 3 bases and J by 0 bases. In DNA form, the CDR3 reads TGTGCCAGCAGTTTCGGACAGGCCAGCTCCTACGAGCAGTACTTC. Translation: CASSFGQASSYEQYF.

There are many counts of this clonotype. This chain connects TRBV27 to TRBJ2-7; D is perhaps TRBD2 (6 bases). Trimming took off 2 bases at V and 2 bases at J, with 10 bases between the two ends. From germline, CDR1 is MNHEY and CDR2 SMNVEV (reference sequence). The CDR3 extends over 14 amino acids. CDR3 in DNA: TGTGCCAGCAGTTTACGGGGGTGGACCTACGAGCAGTACTTC. Protein product: CASSLRGWTYEQYF.

The sample holds many counts of this clonotype. This chain uses TRBV20-1 with TRBJ2-7; 8 bases are a match to TRBD2. The V segment lost 5 bases and the J segment 5 bases; nucleotides outside the gene matches: 11. Germline assignment: CDR1 DFQATT and CDR2 SNEGSKA (reference sequence). This CDR3 contains 14 residues. The CDR3 protein is CSAPRLAKTHEQYF. In DNA, the CDR3 is TGCAGTGCTCCGCGACTAGCGAAGACCCACGAGCAGTACTTC.

A remark on this clonotype: Given a much more abundant clone one base away, this may be a read error. The rearrangement links TRBV12-3 or TRBV12-4 to TRBJ2-7; 8 bases map to TRBD1. The trim removed 6 bases at V and 3 bases at J, leaving 7 bases unmatched. CDR3 length: 14 amino acids. CDR3 DNA sequence: TGTGCCAGCAGCTCCGGGACAGGATACTACGAGCAGTACTTC. It is translated as CASSSGTGYYEQYF.

Many counts were recorded for this clonotype. This chain links TRBV5-1 with TRBJ2-2; 14 nucleotides align to TRBD2. This CDR3 is 18 amino acids long. Trimming at V came to 4 bases and at J to 6 bases, leaving 11 bases not matched to a gene. The germline CDR1 and CDR2 sequences are SGHRS and YFSETQ. Here the CDR3 DNA reads TGCGCCAGCAGCCCGGCCGGGACTAGCGGGAGATTGCCCGGGGAGCTGTTTTTT. It codes for CASSPAGTSGRLPGELFF. Together with reference TRBV5-1 and TRBJ2-2, the CDR3 gives the full variable domain: KAGVTQTPRYLIKTRGQQVTLSCSPISGHRSVSWYQQTPGQGLQFLFEYFSETQRNKGNFPGRFSGRQFSNSRSEMNVSTLELGDSALYLCASSPAGTSGRLPGELFFGEGSRLTVL.

The chain uses TRBV6-5 and TRBJ2-7; D is possibly TRBD1 (6 bases). The CDR3 is made up of 11 amino acids. Trimming took 7 bases from V and 7 from J, leaving 11 bases between them. CDR1 is MNHEY, CDR2 SVGAGI, per germline. CDR3 region: CASITDSEQYF. As DNA, the CDR3 is TGTGCCAGCATTACGGACAGTGAGCAGTACTTC.

This clonotype was detected ten times or more. The chain employs TRBV11-2 and TRBJ2-7, with 7 bases fitting TRBD2. Losses at the gene ends were 5 bases for V and 6 bases for J; bases not matched to a gene: 7. This CDR3 contains 13 residues. Germline CDR1 reads SGHAT; CDR2 reads FQNNGV. CDR3 residues: CASSPTWEGEQYF. The CDR3 bases are TGTGCCAGCAGCCCGACGTGGGAGGGCGAGCAGTACTTC. Drawing the rest from reference TRBV11-2 and TRBJ2-7, the complete variable domain is EAGVAQSPRYKIIEKRQSVAFWCNPISGHATLYWYQQILGQGPKLLIQFQNNGVVDDSQLPKDRFSAERLKGVDSTLKIQPAKLEDSAVYLCASSPTWEGEQYFGPGTRLTVT.

This clonotype was recorded many times. V is TRBV27 and J is TRBJ2-5; D is possibly TRBD1 (7 bases). The CDR3 totals 15 residues. Germline V gene data show CDR1 as MNHEY and CDR2 as SMNVEV (reference sequence). Deletions cut 6 bases from V and 1 base from J, with 15 bases between. The CDR3 reads CASRPGTAGQETQYF. The CDR3 coding sequence is TGTGCCAGCAGGCCCGGGACAGCGGGCCAAGAGACCCAGTACTTC.

This clonotype was seen many times. The chain employs TRBV11-2 and TRBJ1-1; D unclear. Trimming took 3 bases from V and 9 from J, leaving 14 bases between them. CDR1 is SGHAT and CDR2 is FQNNGV in the germline V gene. This CDR3 is built from 13 residues. The CDR3 nucleotides are TGTGCCAGCAGCTTCCCAGGCCAGACGAAAGCTTTCTTT. Amino acid sequence: CASSFPGQTKAFF.

Ten or more counts support this clonotype. This rearrangement joins TRBV27 to TRBJ1-5; 7 bases match TRBD1. Germline CDR1 is MNHEY and CDR2 is SMNVEV (reference sequence). J was trimmed by 3 bases and V by 9 bases; bases with no gene match: 14. This CDR3 has 16 residues. In nucleotides, the CDR3 is TGTGCCAGTAAAACCCTAGGGGGCAAAGACAATCAGCCCCAGCATTTT. It specifies CASKTLGGKDNQPQHF.

This clonotype was seen repeatedly, ten times or more. This chain connects TRBV24-1 to TRBJ2-2, with 8 bases that match TRBD2. From germline, CDR1 is KGHDR and CDR2 SFDVKD. The CDR3 extends over 17 amino acids. V was pared by 0 bases and J by 4 bases, with 6 bases of the junction left unmatched. CDR3 sequence (DNA): TGTGCCACCAGTGATTTGTCTGCGGGAGGTCGCACCGGGGAGCTGTTTTTT. Translated: CATSDLSAGGRTGELFF.

This clonotype was counted at least ten times. The rearrangement uses TRBV6-4 and TRBJ1-3; D not certain. Germline assignment: CDR1 MRHNA and CDR2 SNTAGT. Trimming shortened V by 6 bases and J by 2 bases, and 20 bases separated the two germline ends. The CDR3 totals 17 residues. In DNA form, the CDR3 reads TGTGCCAGCAGCCAGGAACGCATACGGCAGCCTGGAAACACCATATATTTT. Translation: CASSQERIRQPGNTIYF.

This clonotype has ten or more counts. V is TRBV25-1 and J is TRBJ2-7, with D tentatively TRBD2 (6 bases). CDR1 MGHDK and CDR2 SYGVNS come from the germline V gene. The CDR3 is 14 amino acids. V was trimmed by 3 bases and J by 0 bases, leaving 9 bases between them. CDR3 sequence reads: CASSEEGGSYEQYF. As DNA, the CDR3 is TGTGCCAGCAGTGAGGAGGGAGGCTCCTACGAGCAGTACTTC.

This clonotype has ten or more counts. The chain carries TRBV7-9 and TRBJ2-6; D ambiguous. The germline gives CDR1 SEHNR, CDR2 FQNEAQ (reference sequence). The CDR3 length is 14 residues. Trimming took 5 bases from V and 2 from J, leaving 7 bases between them. CDR3 loop: CASSAQAGANVLTF. CDR3 nucleotides: TGTGCCAGCAGCGCCCAGGCTGGGGCCAACGTCCTGACTTTC.

This clonotype has a count of ten or more. This chain joins TRBV7-8 and TRBJ1-1, with 10 bases fitting TRBD1. The CDR3 consists of 17 residues. CDR1 is SGHVS, CDR2 FQNEAQ, per germline. The V gene end was trimmed by 1 base and the J gene end by 5 bases; junction bases not matched to a gene: 10. CDR3 nucleotide sequence: TGTGCCAGCAGCTTAGGTGGGACAGGGGTTTTAAGGACTGAAGCTTTCTTT. Its translation is CASSLGGTGVLRTEAFF. Full variable domain (rest looked up from reference TRBV7-8 and TRBJ1-1): GAGVSQSPRYKVAKRGQDVALRCDPISGHVSLFWYQQALGQGPEFLTYFQNEAQLDKSGLPSDRFFAERPEGSVSTLKIQRTQQEDSAVYLCASSLGGTGVLRTEAFFGQGTRLTVV.

The chain couples TRBV20-1 to TRBJ2-7; 9 bases match TRBD1. J was trimmed by 1 base and V by 6 bases; bases with no gene match: 7. The length of the CDR3 is 14 residues. Germline values: CDR1 DFQATT, CDR2 SNEGSKA (reference sequence). In DNA, the CDR3 is TGCAGTGCCGAAGGGGGACAGGGATCCTACGAGCAGTACTTC. Protein sequence: CSAEGGQGSYEQYF.

This clonotype was seen repeatedly, ten times or more. The chain uses TRBV10-3 and TRBJ2-7; the D is unclear. Germline CDR1 ENHRY, CDR2 SYGVKD. This CDR3 is built from 13 residues. V lost 0 bases and J lost 6, with 9 bases in between. CDR3 in DNA: TGTGCCATCAGTGAGTCGCCACCCGTCGAGCAGTACTTC. Translated: CAISESPPVEQYF.

There are many counts of this clonotype. At one end the junction does not follow the germline gene, possibly because of a read error. The chain employs TRBV7-7 and TRBJ2-2, with D hard to call. The germline CDR1 and CDR2 sequences are SSHAT and FNYEAQ (reference sequence). The CDR3 consists of 15 residues. CDR3 residues: CASSLGGFTNGELFF. The CDR3 DNA sequence: TGTGCTAGCAGCTTAGGTGGTTTTACCAACGGGGAGCTGTTTTTT.

The sample holds many counts of this clonotype. This chain uses TRBV7-2 with TRBJ2-7; 12 positions match TRBD2. CDR3 length: 15 amino acids. Germline assignment: CDR1 SGHTA and CDR2 FQGNSA. Trimming took 1 base from V and 7 from J; bases not matched to a gene: 5. The CDR3 region is CASSLGLAGVREQYF. The CDR3 DNA reads as TGTGCCAGCAGCTTAGGACTAGCGGGAGTAAGGGAGCAGTACTTC.

This clonotype was observed at least ten times. J is TRBJ2-3 and V is TRBV6-5; a weak D match, TRBD2 (5 bases). The CDR3 spans 18 residues. Per the germline V gene, CDR1 is MNHEY and CDR2 is SVGAGI. V lost 4 bases and J lost 3, with 23 bases in between. CDR3 coding DNA: TGTGCCAGCAGTTCCAGATTAAGCGGCCCCTTGGGGACAGATACGCAGTATTTT. Translation gives CASSSRLSGPLGTDTQYF.

The sample holds many counts of this clonotype. The chain joins TRBV6-5 to TRBJ2-7; D might be TRBD2 (5 bases). This CDR3 comprises 12 residues. With 5 bases removed from V and 5 bases from J, the gap between germline ends came to 10 bases. CDR1 is MNHEY and CDR2 is SVGAGI in the germline V gene. CDR3 amino acids: CASSVLVDEQYF. Here the CDR3 DNA reads TGTGCCAGCAGTGTACTAGTGGACGAGCAGTACTTC.

This clonotype was detected many times. The rearrangement uses TRBV19 and TRBJ2-4, with 8 bases identical to TRBD1. Trimming removed 3 bases from V and 8 bases from J; junction bases left unmatched: 6. The V gene's germline CDR1 is LNHDA and CDR2 SQIVND (reference sequence). The CDR3 is 14 amino acids. The CDR3 nucleotides are TGTGCCAGTAGTATTCTGGACAGGGTGCACATTCAGTACTTC. Its protein is CASSILDRVHIQYF.

The V call is TRBV18, the J call TRBJ2-7, with TRBD2 matching 12 bases. This CDR3 has 14 residues. Germline CDR1 and CDR2: KGHSH and LQKENI. Germline trimming cut 3 bases from V and 5 bases from J; bases unmatched to any gene: 2. CDR3 nucleotide sequence: TGTGCCAGCTCACCGGGACTAGCGGGCCACGAGCAGTACTTC. Translated: CASSPGLAGHEQYF.

This clonotype came up many times. The chain's CDR3 is CASSRAGESEAFF. CDR3 in DNA: TGTGCCAGCAGCCGGGCTGGCGAGTCTGAAGCTTTCTTT. V gene TRBV7-9 combines with J gene TRBJ1-1, with D unresolved. The CDR3 sequence is 13 residues long. Germline values: CDR1 SEHNR, CDR2 FQNEAQ (reference sequence). Trimming cost V 5 bases and J 6 bases, with 13 bases left between them.

There are many counts of this clonotype. J is TRBJ2-7 and V is TRBV5-6; D gene ambiguous. The CDR3 contains 13 residues. Trimming removed 2 bases from V and 4 bases from J, with 10 bases in between. Germline lookup yields CDR1 SGHDT and CDR2 YYEEEE. CDR3 sequence reads: CASSLMVRYEQYF. DNA of the CDR3: TGTGCCAGCAGCTTAATGGTTCGGTACGAGCAGTACTTC.

This clonotype was recorded at least ten times. This rearrangement joins TRBV6-5 to TRBJ1-2; maybe TRBD1 (6 bases). V lost 3 bases, J lost 2 bases, and 13 bases lay in between. Germline-derived CDR1 and CDR2 are MNHEY and SVGAGI. The CDR3 sequence is 15 residues long. The CDR3 loop is CASSYGYTGNYGYTF. CDR3 sequence (DNA): TGTGCCAGCAGTTATGGGTATACAGGGAACTATGGCTACACCTTC.

The chain combines TRBV12-3 or TRBV12-4 with TRBJ1-5; D uncertain. The germline V and J ends were trimmed by 2 bases and 0 bases, with 11 bases remaining between them. The CDR3 totals 16 residues. The CDR3 DNA follows: TGTGCCAGCAGTTTATGGGCCGAGGCTAGCAATCAGCCCCAGCATTTT. Translating gives CASSLWAEASNQPQHF.

This clonotype was observed a few times. This sequence joins TRBV6-2 or TRBV6-3 and TRBJ2-7, with TRBD2 matching over 11 bases. The V segment lost 0 bases and the J segment 6 bases; nucleotides outside the gene matches: 7. CDR1 and CDR2 from the germline V gene are MNHEY and SVGEGT. The CDR3 sequence is 16 residues long. CDR3 amino acids: CASSYSGLAGGGEQYF. In DNA form, the CDR3 reads TGTGCCAGCAGTTACTCTGGGCTAGCGGGAGGAGGCGAGCAGTACTTC.

At least ten counts were recorded for this clonotype. V gene TRBV29-1 combines with J gene TRBJ1-3, with D tentatively TRBD1 (5 bases). This CDR3 spans 12 amino acids. CDR1 is SQVTM and CDR2 is ANQGSEA in the germline V gene. The CDR3 DNA reads as TGCACCGCCCGAGGGGAGGGAAACACCATATATTTT. Translated, it gives CTARGEGNTIYF.